Listed below are T cell receptor beta chains from one sample, sequenced in a study of shared T cell receptors in the human thymus. Clones were sequenced by immunoSEQ multiplex PCR, and TCRdb holds only the in-frame ones, with some missing. This sample carries 630,000 or so clones, 70% to 90% of them seen once, and the ten largest clones take just under 0.0095%. A further study also used this sample, focusing on human thymus T cells.

The source material was thymocytes. These receptors were obtained from a boy under two years old with a congenital heart defect. Both conserved end residues are part of each CDR3. D genes are given only for firm matches. For some rows the clone size is stated as once, few or many, or as a class when expanded; others skip it.

j_call: TRBJ2-7; d_call: .; clone_size: .; cdr3_length: 14; v_call: TRBV27; cdr3_aa: CASSFVGAQVEQYF; cdr3_nt: TGTGCCAGCAGTTTCGTGGGGGCTCAAGTCGAGCAGTACTTC
j_call: TRBJ2-1; d_call: .; clone_size: .; cdr3_length: 16; v_call: TRBV2; cdr3_aa: CASSDGTEPSYNEQFF; cdr3_nt: TGTGCCAGCAGTGACGGAACGGAGCCGTCCTACAATGAGCAGTTCTTC
j_call: TRBJ1-5; d_call: TRBD1; clone_size: few; cdr3_length: 15; v_call: TRBV2; cdr3_aa: CASSVWTGDNQPQHF; cdr3_nt: TGTGCCAGCAGTGTGTGGACAGGGGACAATCAGCCCCAGCATTTT
j_call: TRBJ2-1; d_call: .; clone_size: .; cdr3_length: 12; v_call: TRBV6-6; cdr3_aa: CATRGTYNEQFF; cdr3_nt: TGTGCCACCCGGGGGACCTACAATGAGCAGTTCTTC
j_call: TRBJ2-7; d_call: TRBD1; clone_size: .; cdr3_length: 14; v_call: TRBV29-1; cdr3_aa: CSVGETGESYEQYF; cdr3_nt: TGCAGCGTTGGGGAAACAGGGGAGAGCTACGAGCAGTACTTC
j_call: TRBJ1-5; d_call: TRBD1; clone_size: .; cdr3_length: 16; v_call: TRBV19; cdr3_aa: CASSIGGQGWVQPQHF; cdr3_nt: TGTGCCAGTAGTATAGGGGGACAGGGTTGGGTTCAGCCCCAGCATTTT
j_call: TRBJ2-3; d_call: .; clone_size: .; cdr3_length: 11; v_call: TRBV6-5; cdr3_aa: CASSSSNTQYF; cdr3_nt: TGTGCCAGCAGTTCTAGCAATACGCAGTATTTT
j_call: TRBJ2-5; d_call: .; clone_size: .; cdr3_length: 15; v_call: TRBV4-1; cdr3_aa: CASSQGKVAEETQYF; cdr3_nt: TGCGCCAGCAGCCAAGGGAAAGTCGCGGAAGAGACCCAGTACTTC
j_call: TRBJ2-3; d_call: TRBD2; clone_size: .; cdr3_length: 16; v_call: TRBV7-2; cdr3_aa: CASSLVFAGGGDTQYF; cdr3_nt: TGTGCCAGCAGCTTAGTATTTGCCGGGGGGGGAGATACGCAGTATTTT
j_call: TRBJ1-2; d_call: .; clone_size: .; cdr3_length: 15; v_call: TRBV11-2; cdr3_aa: CASSSGGASSKGYTF; cdr3_nt: TGTGCCAGCAGCTCCGGGGGGGCTTCGAGTAAGGGCTACACCTTC
j_call: TRBJ1-2; d_call: .; clone_size: .; cdr3_length: 18; v_call: TRBV19; cdr3_aa: CASSVIRGRTASNYGYTF; cdr3_nt: TGTGCCAGTAGTGTAATAAGGGGGAGAACAGCGTCTAACTATGGCTACACCTTC
j_call: TRBJ1-1; d_call: .; clone_size: .; cdr3_length: 18; v_call: TRBV4-2; cdr3_aa: CASSQDGAGAILNTEAFF; cdr3_nt: TGTGCCAGCAGCCAAGATGGAGCAGGGGCGATATTGAACACTGAAGCTTTCTTT
j_call: TRBJ1-4; d_call: .; clone_size: .; cdr3_length: 17; v_call: TRBV27; cdr3_aa: CASSLLWGRDLNEKLFF; cdr3_nt: TGTGCCAGCAGTTTGTTATGGGGGAGGGACTTGAATGAAAAACTGTTTTTT
j_call: TRBJ2-7; d_call: .; clone_size: .; cdr3_length: 14; v_call: TRBV9; cdr3_aa: CASSAAQGTYEQYF; cdr3_nt: TGTGCCAGCAGCGCCGCCCAGGGGACCTACGAGCAGTACTTC
j_call: TRBJ1-1; d_call: TRBD1; clone_size: .; cdr3_length: 16; v_call: TRBV5-4; cdr3_aa: CASRHGQGGMNTEAFF; cdr3_nt: TGTGCCAGCAGACACGGACAGGGGGGAATGAACACTGAAGCTTTCTTT
j_call: TRBJ1-3; d_call: .; clone_size: .; cdr3_length: 13; v_call: TRBV30; cdr3_aa: CARVVSSGNTIYF; cdr3_nt: TGTGCAAGAGTGGTCTCCTCTGGAAACACCATATATTTT
j_call: TRBJ1-5; d_call: .; clone_size: .; cdr3_length: 13; v_call: TRBV27; cdr3_aa: CASSANSNQPQHF; cdr3_nt: TGTGCCAGCAGTGCTAATAGCAATCAGCCCCAGCATTTT
j_call: TRBJ1-2; d_call: .; clone_size: .; cdr3_length: 13; v_call: TRBV27; cdr3_aa: CASRSRVGYGYTF; cdr3_nt: TGTGCCAGCAGGAGCAGGGTTGGGTATGGCTACACCTTC
j_call: TRBJ2-1; d_call: TRBD2; clone_size: .; cdr3_length: 20; v_call: TRBV4-3; cdr3_aa: CASSQERGSGDEPLYNEQFF; cdr3_nt: TGCGCCAGCAGCCAAGAAAGAGGTAGCGGGGACGAACCACTCTACAATGAGCAGTTCTTC
j_call: TRBJ2-7; d_call: TRBD2; clone_size: .; cdr3_length: 16; v_call: TRBV9; cdr3_aa: CASSPRRGGRDYEQYF; cdr3_nt: TGTGCCAGCAGCCCACGTCGCGGGGGGCGAGACTACGAGCAGTACTTC
j_call: TRBJ2-7; d_call: TRBD2; clone_size: .; cdr3_length: 14; v_call: TRBV19; cdr3_aa: CATSKSGILYEQYF; cdr3_nt: TGTGCCACTTCGAAAAGCGGGATACTCTACGAGCAGTACTTC
j_call: TRBJ2-4; d_call: TRBD1; clone_size: .; cdr3_length: 17; v_call: TRBV5-6; cdr3_aa: CASSSGQGIIAKNIQYF; cdr3_nt: TGTGCCAGCAGCTCGGGACAGGGGATCATAGCCAAAAACATTCAGTACTTC
j_call: TRBJ1-2; d_call: .; clone_size: .; cdr3_length: 14; v_call: TRBV29-1; cdr3_aa: CSVHYGGLDYGYTF; cdr3_nt: TGCAGCGTTCACTACGGGGGTCTGGACTATGGCTACACCTTC
j_call: TRBJ2-2; d_call: .; clone_size: .; cdr3_length: 16; v_call: TRBV7-6; cdr3_aa: CASSLANFSGTGELFF; cdr3_nt: TGTGCCAGCAGCTTAGCGAATTTCAGCGGGACCGGGGAGCTGTTTTTT
j_call: TRBJ2-1; d_call: .; clone_size: .; cdr3_length: 17; v_call: TRBV5-1; cdr3_aa: CASSLAVGFSPYNEQFF; cdr3_nt: TGCGCCAGCAGCTTGGCCGTTGGGTTTAGCCCCTACAATGAGCAGTTCTTC
j_call: TRBJ2-1; d_call: TRBD2; clone_size: .; cdr3_length: 17; v_call: TRBV7-9; cdr3_aa: CASTTPAGEIVVDEQFF; cdr3_nt: TGTGCCAGCACCACCCCAGCGGGAGAAATAGTCGTAGATGAGCAGTTCTTC
j_call: TRBJ2-4; d_call: .; clone_size: .; cdr3_length: 15; v_call: TRBV9; cdr3_aa: CASSSSSYRGNIQYF; cdr3_nt: TGTGCCAGCAGCTCAAGTAGCTACCGAGGAAACATTCAGTACTTC
j_call: TRBJ2-1; d_call: TRBD2; clone_size: .; cdr3_length: 17; v_call: TRBV29-1; cdr3_aa: CSVRIRLAGVSYNEQFF; cdr3_nt: TGCAGCGTTCGAATCAGACTAGCGGGGGTCTCCTACAATGAGCAGTTCTTC
j_call: TRBJ1-2; d_call: .; clone_size: .; cdr3_length: 16; v_call: TRBV7-9; cdr3_aa: CASSLYDRSTNYGYTF; cdr3_nt: TGTGCCAGCAGCTTGTACGACAGAAGCACTAACTATGGCTACACCTTC
j_call: TRBJ1-6; d_call: .; clone_size: .; cdr3_length: 17; v_call: TRBV5-1; cdr3_aa: CASSLGLTPGRGSPLHF; cdr3_nt: TGCGCCAGCAGCTTGGGCCTGACGCCCGGCAGGGGCTCACCCCTCCACTTT
j_call: TRBJ2-2; d_call: TRBD1; clone_size: .; cdr3_length: 15; v_call: TRBV7-6; cdr3_aa: CASSFTGEQTGELFF; cdr3_nt: TGTGCCAGCAGCTTCACAGGGGAACAAACCGGGGAGCTGTTTTTT
j_call: TRBJ2-7; d_call: .; clone_size: .; cdr3_length: 14; v_call: TRBV27; cdr3_aa: CASTGMGKPYEQYF; cdr3_nt: TGTGCCAGCACGGGGATGGGCAAACCCTACGAGCAGTACTTC
j_call: TRBJ1-1; d_call: TRBD1; clone_size: .; cdr3_length: 16; v_call: TRBV9; cdr3_aa: CASSARRDRANTEAFF; cdr3_nt: TGTGCCAGCAGCGCCCGACGGGACAGGGCGAACACTGAAGCTTTCTTT
j_call: TRBJ1-3; d_call: .; clone_size: .; cdr3_length: 17; v_call: TRBV14; cdr3_aa: CASSQSPGARRGNTIYF; cdr3_nt: TGTGCCAGCAGCCAATCCCCAGGGGCGAGGAGAGGTAACACCATATATTTT
j_call: TRBJ1-4; d_call: .; clone_size: .; cdr3_length: 15; v_call: TRBV5-6; cdr3_aa: CASSQQPPLNEKLFF; cdr3_nt: TGTGCCAGCAGCCAACAGCCACCTCTTAATGAAAAACTGTTTTTT
j_call: TRBJ2-5; d_call: .; clone_size: .; cdr3_length: 15; v_call: TRBV25-1; cdr3_aa: CASRHLQGKRETQYF; cdr3_nt: TGTGCCAGCCGACACCTACAGGGCAAGAGGGAGACCCAGTACTTC
j_call: TRBJ2-1; d_call: TRBD2; clone_size: .; cdr3_length: 16; v_call: TRBV9; cdr3_aa: CASSVTGLAGDNEQFF; cdr3_nt: TGTGCCAGCAGCGTAACAGGACTAGCGGGGGACAATGAGCAGTTCTTC
j_call: TRBJ1-2; d_call: TRBD1; clone_size: .; cdr3_length: 14; v_call: TRBV28; cdr3_aa: CASTLTGRRYGYTF; cdr3_nt: TGTGCCAGCACGCTGACAGGGCGCCGCTATGGCTACACCTTC
j_call: TRBJ2-2; d_call: .; clone_size: .; cdr3_length: 16; v_call: TRBV2; cdr3_aa: CASSGRVDIHTGELFF; cdr3_nt: TGTGCCAGCAGTGGGAGGGTCGACATACACACCGGGGAGCTGTTTTTT
j_call: TRBJ2-7; d_call: .; clone_size: .; cdr3_length: 13; v_call: TRBV27; cdr3_aa: CASSLGRNYEQYF; cdr3_nt: TGTGCCAGCAGTTTGGGGAGGAACTACGAGCAGTACTTC